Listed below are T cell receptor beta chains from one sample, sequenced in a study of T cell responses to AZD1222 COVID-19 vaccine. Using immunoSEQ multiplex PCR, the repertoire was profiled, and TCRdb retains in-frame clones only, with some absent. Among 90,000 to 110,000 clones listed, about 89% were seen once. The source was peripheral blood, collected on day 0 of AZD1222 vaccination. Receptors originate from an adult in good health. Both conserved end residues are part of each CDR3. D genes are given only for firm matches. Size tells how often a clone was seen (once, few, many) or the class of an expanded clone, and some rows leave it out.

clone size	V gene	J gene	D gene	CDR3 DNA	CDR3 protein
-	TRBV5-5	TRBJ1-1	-	TGTGCCAGCAGCCATGGACCTCTGGTGAACACTGAAGCTTTCTTT	CASSHGPLVNTEAFF
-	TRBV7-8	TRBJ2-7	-	TGTGCCAGCAGCCCCACAACTCTTAGCGGCTCCTACGAGCAGTACTTC	CASSPTTLSGSYEQYF
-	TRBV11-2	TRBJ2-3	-	TGTGCCAGCAGCCCCATGCCCTGGCCCCCCACAGATACGCAGTATTTT	CASSPMPWPPTDTQYF
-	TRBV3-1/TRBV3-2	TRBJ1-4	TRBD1	TGTGCCAGCAGCCTTGACAGGGACGAAAAACTGTTTTTT	CASSLDRDEKLFF
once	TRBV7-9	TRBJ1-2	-	TGTGCCAGCAGCACAAATTTTTATGGCTACACCTTC	CASSTNFYGYTF
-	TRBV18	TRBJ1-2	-	TGTGCCAGCTCCCCTAGACAGGCCCCGGGCTACACCTTC	CASSPRQAPGYTF
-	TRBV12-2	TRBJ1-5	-	TGTGCAAGTCGCTTAGTTATGAGAGGGGATAGCAATCAGCCCCAGCATTTT	CASRLVMRGDSNQPQHF
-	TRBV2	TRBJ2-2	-	TGTGCCAGCAGTGAGGAGGGGCGGATCACCGGGGAGCTGTTTTTT	CASSEEGRITGELFF
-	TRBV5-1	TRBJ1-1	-	TGCGCCAGCAGCTGGACCCTGGAGGGGATGAACACTGAAGCTTTCTTT	CASSWTLEGMNTEAFF
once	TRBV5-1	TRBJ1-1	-	TGCGCCAGCAGCGAGGGGGGACGGGCCTCGAACACTGAAGCTTTCTTT	CASSEGGRASNTEAFF
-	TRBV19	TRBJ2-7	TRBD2	TGTGCCAGTAGTAAAGGAGGGACTAGCGGCAAGTACGAGCAGTACTTC	CASSKGGTSGKYEQYF
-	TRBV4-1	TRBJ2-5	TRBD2	TGCGCCAGCAGCCCCGACGGGTGGGGGGGTGCCTCAGAGACCCAGTACTTC	CASSPDGWGGASETQYF
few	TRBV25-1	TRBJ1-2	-	TGTGCCAGCAGTGAGTCCAAGGCGGCAGTATTAAACTATGGCTACACCTTC	CASSESKAAVLNYGYTF
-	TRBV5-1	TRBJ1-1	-	TGCGCCAGCAGCTTGGCAGGGATGAACACTGAAGCTTTCTTT	CASSLAGMNTEAFF
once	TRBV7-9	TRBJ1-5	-	TGTGCCAGCAGCAGGGCCCCTAGCAATCAGCCCCAGCATTTT	CASSRAPSNQPQHF
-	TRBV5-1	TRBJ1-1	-	TGCGCCAGCAGCTTCGGAACAGGCGGGACTGAAGCTTTCTTT	CASSFGTGGTEAFF
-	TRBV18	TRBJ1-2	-	TGTGCCAGCTCAGAGGCGACTGAGAGCTACACCTTC	CASSEATESYTF
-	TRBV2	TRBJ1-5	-	TGTGCCAGCTCCCTCGTGGGGGGCGTAAGCAATCAGCCCCAGCATTTT	CASSLVGGVSNQPQHF
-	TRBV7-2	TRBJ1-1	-	TGTGCCAGCAGCCTAGGGACGGTCACTGAAGCTTTCTTT	CASSLGTVTEAFF
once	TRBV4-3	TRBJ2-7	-	TGCGCCAGCAGCCAAGGGCAGGGCTCCCACTACGAGCAGTACTTC	CASSQGQGSHYEQYF
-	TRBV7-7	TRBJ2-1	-	TGTGCCAGCAGCCCTCTAGCCGGTGAGCAGTTCTTC	CASSPLAGEQFF
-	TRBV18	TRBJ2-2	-	TGTGCCAGCTCACCGAGTCGAGGGGCGTCTACCGGGGAGCTGTTTTTT	CASSPSRGASTGELFF
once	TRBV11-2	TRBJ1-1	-	TGTGCCAGCAGCTTCGGACAACTGAACACTGAAGCTTTCTTT	CASSFGQLNTEAFF
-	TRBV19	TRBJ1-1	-	TGTGCCAGCCAAAAGAGGGTAAATCAGGGACCTAAGGGAGCTTTCTTT	CASQKRVNQGPKGAFF
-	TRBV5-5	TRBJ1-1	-	TGTGCCAGCAGCTTGGGGGTTGGGGCTACGAACACTGAAGCTTTCTTT	CASSLGVGATNTEAFF
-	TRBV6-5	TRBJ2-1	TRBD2	TGTGCCAGCAGTTACTCACTAGCGGGGGGCGCTGAGCAGTTCTTC	CASSYSLAGGAEQFF
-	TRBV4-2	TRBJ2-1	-	TGTGCCAGCAGCCCCACGAGAGCGGGGACACAGGCATACAATGAGCAGTTCTTC	CASSPTRAGTQAYNEQFF
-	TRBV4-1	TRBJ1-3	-	TGCGCCAGCAGCCAAGGGCGGCAATCTGGAAACACCATATATTTT	CASSQGRQSGNTIYF
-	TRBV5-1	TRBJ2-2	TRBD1	TGCGCCAGCAGCTCGGACTTCGGGACAGGGGGAGTCACCGGGGAGCTGTTTTTT	CASSSDFGTGGVTGELFF
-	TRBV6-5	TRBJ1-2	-	TGTGCCAGCAGCGACAACCTCCGCTACTATGGCTACACCTTC	CASSDNLRYYGYTF
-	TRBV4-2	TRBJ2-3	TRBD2	TGTGCCAGCAGCCAAGACCCTCTAGCGGGGGGTACAGATACGCAGTATTTT	CASSQDPLAGGTDTQYF
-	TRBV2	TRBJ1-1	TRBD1	TGTGCCAGACGACAGGGTTGGAACACTGAAGCTTTCTTT	CARRQGWNTEAFF
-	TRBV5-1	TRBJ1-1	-	TGCGCCAGCAGCTGGGGGGACACCTCAGGGACTGAAGCTTTCTTT	CASSWGDTSGTEAFF
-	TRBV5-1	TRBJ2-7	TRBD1	TGCGCCCGGCCGGGACAGGGGGGTGTAGGGTCCTACGAGCAGTACTTC	CARPGQGGVGSYEQYF
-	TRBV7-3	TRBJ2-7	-	TGTGCCAGCAGCTTAAACGGTGGCGAGCAGTACTTC	CASSLNGGEQYF
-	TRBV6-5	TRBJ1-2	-	TGTGCCAGCAGTACATCGGGGGCGGGGCGGTATGGCTACACCTTC	CASSTSGAGRYGYTF
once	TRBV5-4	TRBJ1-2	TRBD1	TGTGCCAGCAGCTCGGGACAGGTGGTTTCGAGCTACACCTTC	CASSSGQVVSSYTF
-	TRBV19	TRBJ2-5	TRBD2	TGTGCCAGTAGTATAGATCCCCCGGGAGCGGGACAAGAGACCCAGTACTTC	CASSIDPPGAGQETQYF
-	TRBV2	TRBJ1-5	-	TGTGCCAGCAGGGGGCAGGGAAATCAGCCCCAGCATTTT	CASRGQGNQPQHF
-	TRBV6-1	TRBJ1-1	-	TGTGCCAGCAGTGATCCCCCAGGGCAGCTGAACACTGAAGCTTTCTTT	CASSDPPGQLNTEAFF